This section outlines one TCR beta chain sequence together with its context. Its antigen is undetermined. This sample was included in a study of cytomegalovirus exposure and HLA in healthy donors. Study outcomes and limitations: Across donors, most TCRs were seen rarely, yet some public ones were widespread.

V lost 4 bases to trimming and J lost 0 bases; unmatched junction nucleotides: 4. The CDR3 extends over 16 amino acids. CDR1 is LNHDA, CDR2 SQIVND, per germline (reference sequence). Primers: 60 Vbeta forward and 13 Jbeta reverse. The data were produced by immunoSEQ multiplex PCR, yet TCRdb's version contains in-frame clones alone and is incomplete. Here the sample table reports 200,000 to 250,000 clones. V gene TRBV19 combines with J gene TRBJ2-7; 12 positions agree with TRBD2. The sequence was obtained from a girl aged 2-9 years in good health and CMV-seropositive. Sequencing used PBMCs. In DNA, the CDR3 is TGTGCCAGTAGTAGGACTAGCGGGGATCCCTCCTACGAGCAGTACTTC. Protein sequence: CASSRTSGDPSYEQYF.